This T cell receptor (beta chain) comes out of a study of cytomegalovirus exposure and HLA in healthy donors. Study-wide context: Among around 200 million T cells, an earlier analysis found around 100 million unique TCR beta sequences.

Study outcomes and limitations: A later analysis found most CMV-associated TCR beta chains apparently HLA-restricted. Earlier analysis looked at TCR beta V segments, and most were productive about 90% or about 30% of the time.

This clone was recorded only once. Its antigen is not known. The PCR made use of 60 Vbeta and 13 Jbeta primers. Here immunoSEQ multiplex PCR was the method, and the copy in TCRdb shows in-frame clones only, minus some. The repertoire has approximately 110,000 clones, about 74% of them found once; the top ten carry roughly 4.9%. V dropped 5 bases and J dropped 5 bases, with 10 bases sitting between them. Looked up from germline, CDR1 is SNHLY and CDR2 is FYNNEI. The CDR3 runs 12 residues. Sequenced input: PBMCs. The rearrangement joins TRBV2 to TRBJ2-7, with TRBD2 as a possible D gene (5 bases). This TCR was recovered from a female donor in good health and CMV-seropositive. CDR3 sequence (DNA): TGTGCCAGCAGTCCCAAGCGGAACGAGCAGTACTTC. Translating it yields CASSPKRNEQYF.